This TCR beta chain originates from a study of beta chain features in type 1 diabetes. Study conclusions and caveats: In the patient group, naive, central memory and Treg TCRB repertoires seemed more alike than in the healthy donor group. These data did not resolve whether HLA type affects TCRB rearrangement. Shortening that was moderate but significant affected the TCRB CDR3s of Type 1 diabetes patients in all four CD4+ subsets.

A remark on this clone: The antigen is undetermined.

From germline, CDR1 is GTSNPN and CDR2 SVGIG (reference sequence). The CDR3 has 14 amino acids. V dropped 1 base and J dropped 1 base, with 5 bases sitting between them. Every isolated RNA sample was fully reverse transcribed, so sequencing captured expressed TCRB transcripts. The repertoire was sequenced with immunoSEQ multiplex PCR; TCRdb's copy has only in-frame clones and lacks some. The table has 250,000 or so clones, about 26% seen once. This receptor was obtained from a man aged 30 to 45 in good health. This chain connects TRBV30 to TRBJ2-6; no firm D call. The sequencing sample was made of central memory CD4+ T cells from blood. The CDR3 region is CAWSGASGANVLTF. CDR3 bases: TGTGCCTGGAGTGGAGCTTCTGGGGCCAACGTCCTGACTTTC.